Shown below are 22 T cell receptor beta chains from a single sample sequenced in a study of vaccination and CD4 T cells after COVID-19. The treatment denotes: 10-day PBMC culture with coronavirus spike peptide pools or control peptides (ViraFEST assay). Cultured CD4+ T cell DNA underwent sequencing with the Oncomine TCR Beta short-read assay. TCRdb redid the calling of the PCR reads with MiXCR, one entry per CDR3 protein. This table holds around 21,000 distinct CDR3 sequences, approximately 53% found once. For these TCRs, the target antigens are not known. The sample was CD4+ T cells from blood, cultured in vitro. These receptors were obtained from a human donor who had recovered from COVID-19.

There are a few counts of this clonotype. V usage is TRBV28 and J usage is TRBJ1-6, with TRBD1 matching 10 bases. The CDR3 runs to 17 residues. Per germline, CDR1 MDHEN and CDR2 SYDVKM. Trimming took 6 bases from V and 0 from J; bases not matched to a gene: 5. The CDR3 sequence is CASSRRDRGSYNSPLHF. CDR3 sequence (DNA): TGTGCCAGCAGCCGCCGGGACAGGGGCTCCTATAATTCACCCCTCCACTTT.

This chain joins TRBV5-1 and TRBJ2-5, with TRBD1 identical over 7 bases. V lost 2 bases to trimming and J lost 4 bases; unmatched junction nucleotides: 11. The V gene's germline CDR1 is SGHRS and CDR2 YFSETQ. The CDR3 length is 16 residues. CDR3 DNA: TGCGCCAGCAGCTTCAGGGGGACCCAAAAGGGAGAGACCCAGTACTTC. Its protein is CASSFRGTQKGETQYF. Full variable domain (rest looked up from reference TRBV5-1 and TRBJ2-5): KAGVTQTPRYLIKTRGQQVTLSCSPISGHRSVSWYQQTPGQGLQFLFEYFSETQRNKGNFPGRFSGRQFSNSRSEMNVSTLELGDSALYLCASSFRGTQKGETQYFGPGTRLLVL.

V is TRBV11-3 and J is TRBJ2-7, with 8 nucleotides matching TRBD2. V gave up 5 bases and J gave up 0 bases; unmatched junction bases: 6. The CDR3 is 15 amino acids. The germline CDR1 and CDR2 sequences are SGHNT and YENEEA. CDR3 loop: CASSPTSGSSYEQYF. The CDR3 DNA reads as TGTGCCAGCAGCCCCACTAGCGGAAGCTCCTACGAGCAGTACTTC.

The CDR3 loop reads CSAMGSGRARSDTQYF. DNA of the CDR3: TGCAGTGCTATGGGTAGCGGGAGGGCCCGATCGGATACGCAGTATTTT. The rearrangement links TRBV20-1 to TRBJ2-3; TRBD2 aligns across 11 bases. Germline V gene sequence: CDR1 DFQATT, CDR2 SNEGSKA (reference sequence). The CDR3 sequence is 16 residues long. V dropped 4 bases and J dropped 6; count of bases not matched to a gene: 12.

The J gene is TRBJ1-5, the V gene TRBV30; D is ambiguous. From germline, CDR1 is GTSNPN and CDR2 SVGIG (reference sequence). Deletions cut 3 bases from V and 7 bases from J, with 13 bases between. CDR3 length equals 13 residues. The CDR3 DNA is TGTGCCTGGAGCGCCGGACCCCGCCAGCCCCAGCATTTT. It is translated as CAWSAGPRQPQHF.

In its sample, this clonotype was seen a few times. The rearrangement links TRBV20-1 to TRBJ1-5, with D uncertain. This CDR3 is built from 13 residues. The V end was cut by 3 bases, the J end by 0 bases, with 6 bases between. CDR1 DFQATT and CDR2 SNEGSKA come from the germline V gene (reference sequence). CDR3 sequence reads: CSASTYSNQPQHF. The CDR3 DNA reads TGCAGTGCTAGCACTTATAGCAATCAGCCCCAGCATTTT.

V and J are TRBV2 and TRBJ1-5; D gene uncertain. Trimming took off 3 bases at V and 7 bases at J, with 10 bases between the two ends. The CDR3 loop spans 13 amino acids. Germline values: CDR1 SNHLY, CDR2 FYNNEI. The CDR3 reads CASSEGLEQPQHF. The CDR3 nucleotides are TGTGCCAGCAGTGAGGGTTTAGAACAGCCCCAGCATTTT.

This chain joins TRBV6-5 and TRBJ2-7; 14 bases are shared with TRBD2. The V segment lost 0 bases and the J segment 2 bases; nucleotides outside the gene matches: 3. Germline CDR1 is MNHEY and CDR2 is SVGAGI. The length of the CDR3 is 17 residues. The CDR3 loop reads CASSYSGLAGDTYEQYF. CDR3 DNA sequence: TGTGCCAGCAGTTACTCGGGACTAGCGGGAGACACCTACGAGCAGTACTTC.

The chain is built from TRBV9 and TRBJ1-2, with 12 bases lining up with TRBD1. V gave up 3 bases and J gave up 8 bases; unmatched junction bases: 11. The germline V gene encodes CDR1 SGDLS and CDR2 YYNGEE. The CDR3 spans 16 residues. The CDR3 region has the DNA TGTGCCAGCAGCGCCCAGACCGGGACAGGGGGCCGCGGCTACACCTTC. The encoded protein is CASSAQTGTGGRGYTF.

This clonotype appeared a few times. CDR3 sequence (DNA): TGTGCCAGCAGCCCATGGACACTCTGGGAGCAGTACTTC. It specifies CASSPWTLWEQYF. The chain has TRBV7-2 and TRBJ2-7; weak D call: TRBD1 (5 bases). The V and J ends lost 5 bases and 7 bases respectively, with 15 bases between them. The CDR3 loop spans 13 amino acids. The germline gives CDR1 SGHTA, CDR2 FQGNSA.

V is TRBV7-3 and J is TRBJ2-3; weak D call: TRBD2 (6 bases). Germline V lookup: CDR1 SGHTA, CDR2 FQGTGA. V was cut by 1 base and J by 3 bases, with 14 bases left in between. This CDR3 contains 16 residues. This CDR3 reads CASSLIGASATDTQYF. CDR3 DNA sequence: TGTGCCAGCAGCTTAATCGGGGCTAGCGCGACAGATACGCAGTATTTT.

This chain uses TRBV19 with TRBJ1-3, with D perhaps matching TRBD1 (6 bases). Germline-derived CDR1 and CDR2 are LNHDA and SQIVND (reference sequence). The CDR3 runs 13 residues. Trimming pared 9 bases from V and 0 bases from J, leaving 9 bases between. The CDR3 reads CASRDNSGNTIYF. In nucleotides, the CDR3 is TGTGCCAGCCGGGACAACTCTGGAAACACCATATATTTT. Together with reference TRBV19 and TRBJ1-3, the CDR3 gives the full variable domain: DGGITQSPKYLFRKEGQNVTLSCEQNLNHDAMYWYRQDPGQGLRLIYYSQIVNDFQKGDIAEGYSVSREKKESFPLTVTSAQKNPTAFYLCASRDNSGNTIYFGEGSWLTVV.

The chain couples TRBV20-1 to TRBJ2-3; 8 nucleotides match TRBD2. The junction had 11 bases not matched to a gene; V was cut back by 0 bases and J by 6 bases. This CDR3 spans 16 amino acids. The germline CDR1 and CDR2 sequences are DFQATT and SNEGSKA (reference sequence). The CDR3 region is CSARDPRGAGVDTQYF. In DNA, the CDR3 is TGCAGTGCTAGAGATCCGCGGGGGGCGGGAGTGGATACGCAGTATTTT.

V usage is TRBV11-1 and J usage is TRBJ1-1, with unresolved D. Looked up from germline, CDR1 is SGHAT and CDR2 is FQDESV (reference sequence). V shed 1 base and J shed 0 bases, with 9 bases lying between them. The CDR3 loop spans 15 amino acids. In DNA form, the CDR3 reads TGTGCCAGCAGCTTAGTTGCAGGACTGAACACTGAAGCTTTCTTT. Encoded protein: CASSLVAGLNTEAFF.

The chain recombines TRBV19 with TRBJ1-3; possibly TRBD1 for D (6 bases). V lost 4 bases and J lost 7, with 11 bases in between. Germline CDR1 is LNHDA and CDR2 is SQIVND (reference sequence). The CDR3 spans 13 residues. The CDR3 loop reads CASSKGEKNTIYF. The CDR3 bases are TGTGCCAGTAGTAAGGGGGAGAAGAACACCATATATTTT.

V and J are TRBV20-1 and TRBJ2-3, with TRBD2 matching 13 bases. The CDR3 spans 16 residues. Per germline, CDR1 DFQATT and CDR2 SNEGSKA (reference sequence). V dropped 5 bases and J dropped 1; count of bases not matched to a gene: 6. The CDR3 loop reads CSALTSGGPRTDTQYF. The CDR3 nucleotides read TGCAGTGCTTTGACTAGCGGGGGGCCGCGCACAGATACGCAGTATTTT.

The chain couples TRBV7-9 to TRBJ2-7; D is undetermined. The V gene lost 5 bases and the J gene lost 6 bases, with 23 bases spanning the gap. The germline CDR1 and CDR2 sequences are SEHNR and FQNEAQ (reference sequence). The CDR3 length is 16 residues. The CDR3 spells CASSPIEPGKDLEQYF. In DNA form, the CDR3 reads TGTGCCAGCAGCCCAATAGAACCCGGTAAGGATCTCGAGCAGTACTTC.

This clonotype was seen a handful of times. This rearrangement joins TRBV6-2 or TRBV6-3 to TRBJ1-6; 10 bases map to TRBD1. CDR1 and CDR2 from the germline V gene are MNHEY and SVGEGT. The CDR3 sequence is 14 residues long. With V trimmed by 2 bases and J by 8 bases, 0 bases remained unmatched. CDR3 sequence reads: CASSYGTGDSPLHF. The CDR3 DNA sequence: TGTGCCAGCAGTTACGGGACAGGGGATTCACCCCTCCACTTT.

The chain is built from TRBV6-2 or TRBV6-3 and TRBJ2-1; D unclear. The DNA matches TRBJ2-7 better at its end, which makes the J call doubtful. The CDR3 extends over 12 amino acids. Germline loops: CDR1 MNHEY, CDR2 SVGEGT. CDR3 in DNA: TGTGCCAGCAACACACTTACCTACGAGCAGTACTTC. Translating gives CASNTLTYEQYF.

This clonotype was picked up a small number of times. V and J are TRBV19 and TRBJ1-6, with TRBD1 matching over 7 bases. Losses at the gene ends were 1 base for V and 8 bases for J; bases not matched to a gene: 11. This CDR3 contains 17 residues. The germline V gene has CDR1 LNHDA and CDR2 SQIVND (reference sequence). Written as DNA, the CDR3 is TGTGCCAGTAGTATAGTACCGGGACCAGGGGGGCATTCACCCCTCCACTTT. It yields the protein CASSIVPGPGGHSPLHF.

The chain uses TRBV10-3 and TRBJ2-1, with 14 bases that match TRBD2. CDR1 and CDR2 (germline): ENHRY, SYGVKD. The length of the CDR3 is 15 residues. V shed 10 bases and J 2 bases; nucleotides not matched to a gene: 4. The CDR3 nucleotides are TGTGCCACCGGACTAGCGGGAGGTACCTACAATGAGCAGTTCTTC. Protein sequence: CATGLAGGTYNEQFF.

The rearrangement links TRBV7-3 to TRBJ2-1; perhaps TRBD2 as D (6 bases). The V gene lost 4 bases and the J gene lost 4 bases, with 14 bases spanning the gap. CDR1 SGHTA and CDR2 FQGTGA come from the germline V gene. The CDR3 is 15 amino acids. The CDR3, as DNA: TGTGCCAGCAGCTCGGAGCGGGCGAGTTACAATGAGCAGTTCTTC. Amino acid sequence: CASSSERASYNEQFF.